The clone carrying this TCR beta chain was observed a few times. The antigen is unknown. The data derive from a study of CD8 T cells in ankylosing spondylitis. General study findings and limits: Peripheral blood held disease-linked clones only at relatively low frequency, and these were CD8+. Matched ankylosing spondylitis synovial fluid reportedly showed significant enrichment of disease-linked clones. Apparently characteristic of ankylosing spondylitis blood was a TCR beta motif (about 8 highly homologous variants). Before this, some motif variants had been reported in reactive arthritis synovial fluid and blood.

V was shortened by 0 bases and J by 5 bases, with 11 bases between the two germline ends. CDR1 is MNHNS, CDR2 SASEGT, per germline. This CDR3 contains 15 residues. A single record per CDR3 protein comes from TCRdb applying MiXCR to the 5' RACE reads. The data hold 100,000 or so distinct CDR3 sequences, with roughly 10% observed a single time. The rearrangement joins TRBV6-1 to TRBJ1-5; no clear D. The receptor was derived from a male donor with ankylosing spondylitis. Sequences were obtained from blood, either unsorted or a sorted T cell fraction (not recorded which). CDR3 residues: CASSEAPTIDQPQHF. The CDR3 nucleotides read TGTGCCAGCAGTGAAGCTCCCACTATAGATCAGCCCCAGCATTTT.